The sequence of this TCR beta chain was determined in a study of cytotoxic CD8 clonotypes in ibrutinib-treated CLL. Study-level points and caveats: Clonality at baseline surpassed age-matched healthy donors and tracked circulating CD8+ T-cell counts. Before falling back toward baseline at progression, clonality had risen at the time of ibrutinib response.

For this clone: Antigen unknown.

Germline CDR1 LGHNA, CDR2 YSLEER. The length of the CDR3 is 14 residues. The V end lost 1 base, the J end lost 4 bases, and 10 bases lay between the germline ends. Repertoires were generated with immunoSEQ multiplex PCR, while TCRdb's copy carries only in-frame clones and drops some. This sample carries roughly 180,000 clones, approximately 68% of them seen once, and the ten largest clones take around an eighth. J is TRBJ2-5 and V is TRBV4-3; a weak D match, TRBD2 (6 bases). The sequence came from a human donor with chronic lymphocytic leukemia. Sequenced material: PBMCs, taken after 24 months of ibrutinib treatment. CDR3 residues: CASSQASGAETQYF. The CDR3 region has the DNA TGCGCCAGCAGCCAAGCGTCGGGAGCAGAGACCCAGTACTTC.